This is a list of T cell receptor beta chains from one sample in a study of T cell repertoires in cytomegalovirus infection. TCRdb itself ran the reads through MiXCR, one entry per CDR3 protein. The data show 900,000 to 950,000 distinct CDR3 sequences, with around 29% seen just once and over 13% held by the top ten. No antigen is known for these receptors. Source: cultured CD8+ T cells from PBMCs, taken from culture after CMV antigen stimulation. These receptors were obtained from a human donor in good health (CMV status not recorded). Some clones in this sample may be carry-over from other donors' samples. CDR3s include the opening cysteine and the closing phenylalanine or tryptophan. Fields, in order: CDR3 DNA, CDR3 protein, V gene, D gene, clone size, J gene. The D gene is left open where the match is weak. Size values are once, few and many counts, or a class for expanded clones, and some rows have none.

TGTGCCAGCAGTTATCAGCGGGCCAATCAGCCCCAGCATTTT	CASSYQRANQPQHF	TRBV6-2/TRBV6-3	.	few	TRBJ1-5
TGTGCCAGTAGTATAGTAGGGCAGGGTCTAGGTGAGCAGTTCTTC	CASSIVGQGLGEQFF	TRBV19	.	.	TRBJ2-1
TGTGCCAGCAGCTTAACAGCGGGGTACCCAGAGACCCAGTACTTC	CASSLTAGYPETQYF	TRBV7-2	TRBD2	many	TRBJ2-5
TGTGCCAGCAGTAACGGACCCATCAGAGAGCAGTACTTC	CASSNGPIREQYF	TRBV12-3/TRBV12-4	.	.	TRBJ2-7
TGTGCCAGCAGCTTAGGGGGGGACAGCCATGGCTACACCTTC	CASSLGGDSHGYTF	TRBV7-9	TRBD1	.	TRBJ1-2
TGTGCCAGCAGCTCAGGACAGGGCCCATATAGCAATCAGCCCCAGCATTTT	CASSSGQGPYSNQPQHF	TRBV9	TRBD1	.	TRBJ1-5
TGTGCCAGCAACTCAGGGGGCGGTTCACCCCTCCACTTT	CASNSGGGSPLHF	TRBV27	TRBD1	.	TRBJ1-6
TGTGCCAGCAGCCCAAATGACAGGGGGCTAGCAGATACGCAGTATTTT	CASSPNDRGLADTQYF	TRBV11-1	TRBD1	.	TRBJ2-3
TGCGCCAGCCCCTCACAGGGGGACACAGATACGCAGTATTTT	CASPSQGDTDTQYF	TRBV4-3	TRBD1	.	TRBJ2-3
TGTGCCACCAGCAGGGACAGCCGTGATTCCCAGCATTTT	CATSRDSRDSQHF	TRBV15	.	.	TRBJ1-5
TGTGCCAGTAGCAGGGGCCCGGGGAAAGAAAAACTGTTTTTT	CASSRGPGKEKLFF	TRBV19	.	few	TRBJ1-4
TGTGCCAGCAGCCCCGAGTACTTCATGACCCAGTACTTC	CASSPEYFMTQYF	TRBV7-9	.	many	TRBJ2-5
TGTGCCATCAGTCTCGGCGGGGGGACAGATACGCAGTATTTT	CAISLGGGTDTQYF	TRBV10-3	TRBD2	.	TRBJ2-3
TGTGCCAGCAGCTCCCCTTTTGCGGGGGGTTTAGATGAGCAGTTCTTC	CASSSPFAGGLDEQFF	TRBV7-6	TRBD2	.	TRBJ2-1
TGCAGTGCTCCCCTTGGGGCGATTGAGCAGTTCTTC	CSAPLGAIEQFF	TRBV20-1	.	.	TRBJ2-1
TGCAGTGCACAATTCCGGGACAGGGGCAACTATGGCTACACCTTC	CSAQFRDRGNYGYTF	TRBV20-1	TRBD1	few	TRBJ1-2
TGTGCCAGCAGCTTTATCCTAGGCGGGAACACTGAAGCTTTCTTT	CASSFILGGNTEAFF	TRBV7-8	.	.	TRBJ1-1
TGTGCCAGCAGTTTACTAGCGGGGGGGCCAGGGGAGCTGTTTTTT	CASSLLAGGPGELFF	TRBV27	TRBD2	.	TRBJ2-2
TGTGCCAGCAGTTTAAACTTGGGAGCTGGTGGCTACACCTTC	CASSLNLGAGGYTF	TRBV28	.	few	TRBJ1-2
TGTGTAGCGGGGACAGCTATGAACACTGAAGCTTTCTTT	CVAGTAMNTEAFF	TRBV27	TRBD1	.	TRBJ1-1
TGTGCCAGCAGTTTGGTCAGGGATACTAATGAAAAACTGTTTTTT	CASSLVRDTNEKLFF	TRBV27	.	.	TRBJ1-4
TGCGCCAGCAGCCCCAGGGGGTCCCCTTCCGAGCAGTACTTC	CASSPRGSPSEQYF	TRBV4-1	TRBD1	few	TRBJ2-7
TGTGCCAGCAGGGGACAGGACTATGGCTACACCTTC	CASRGQDYGYTF	TRBV6-1	TRBD1	few	TRBJ1-2
TGTGCTAGTGGTTTGGTACAGAATGAGCAGTTCTTC	CASGLVQNEQFF	TRBV12-5	.	few	TRBJ2-1
TGCAGCGTTTCAGATGACACTGAAGCTTTCTTT	CSVSDDTEAFF	TRBV29-1	.	.	TRBJ1-1
TGTGCCAGCAGCCCACTGGGGACGGCCGGAAACACCATATATTTT	CASSPLGTAGNTIYF	TRBV7-6	.	.	TRBJ1-3
TGTGCCAGCAGTCCCGGGACAGGGGGGGAGCCCCAGCATTTT	CASSPGTGGEPQHF	TRBV27	TRBD1	.	TRBJ1-5
TGTGCCAGCAGTTTATCCGGGACAGGGAGAGAAAAACTGTTTTTT	CASSLSGTGREKLFF	TRBV27	TRBD1	.	TRBJ1-4
TGTGCCAGCAGCGCGGGACAGGGGTTCAGCAATGAGCAGTTCTTC	CASSAGQGFSNEQFF	TRBV9	TRBD1	.	TRBJ2-1
TGTGCCAGCAGCTTGAGCAGCTATGGCTACACCTTC	CASSLSSYGYTF	TRBV7-2	.	many	TRBJ1-2
TGTGCCAGCAACCCTCGTATCTATAATTCACCCCTCCACTTT	CASNPRIYNSPLHF	TRBV5-8	.	.	TRBJ1-6
TGTGCCAGCAGCGTAGACAGGGGCTGGAATGAGCAGTTCTTC	CASSVDRGWNEQFF	TRBV9	TRBD1	.	TRBJ2-1
TGTGCCAGCAGCTCGCCGGGACAGGGGGCGCCGAATGAAAAACTGTTTTTT	CASSSPGQGAPNEKLFF	TRBV7-9	TRBD1	.	TRBJ1-4